These 20 T cell receptor beta chains were sequenced from one sample in a study of blood T cell repertoires in COVID-19 (dated by TCRdb to the early 2020s). The library was obtained by the immunoSEQ multiplex PCR assay. TCRdb carries this immuneACCESS record with in-frame sequences only. Its versions omit some clonotypes, under half of them owing to an unresolved V gene in the studies checked, with the rest unexplained. This sample holds about 79,000 clones; over 85% were observed only once. The top ten clones comprise about 4.8% of the sample. The sample comprised peripheral blood. These receptors were taken from a man aged 45-60 years with active COVID-19.

V gene TRBV5-4 combines with J gene TRBJ2-2; 14 bases are a match to TRBD2. V shed 4 bases, J shed 8 bases, and the junction held 7 bases outside the gene matches. Germline CDR1 is SGHNT and CDR2 is YYREEE (reference sequence). The CDR3 is made up of 16 amino acids. The CDR3 spells CASSRGLAGDLGELFF. The DNA of the CDR3 is TGTGCCAGCAGCCGGGGACTAGCGGGAGATTTAGGGGAGCTGTTTTTT.

As to this clone: Different DNA sequences within this sample yield the same CDR3. This chain uses TRBV29-1 with TRBJ2-7; 8 bases line up with TRBD1. Germline values: CDR1 SQVTM, CDR2 ANQGSEA. The CDR3 contains 12 residues. V gave up 6 bases and J gave up 0 bases; unmatched junction bases: 1. The CDR3: CSVGQGSYEQYF. The CDR3 DNA reads TGCAGCGTCGGACAGGGCTCCTACGAGCAGTACTTC.

The rearrangement joins TRBV9 to TRBJ2-7, with 10 bases identical to TRBD1. This CDR3 is built from 16 residues. Trimming at V came to 0 bases and at J to 2 bases, leaving 5 bases not matched to a gene. Germline-derived CDR1 and CDR2 are SGDLS and YYNGEE. CDR3 loop: CASSVEAGQGAYEQYF. For the CDR3, the DNA is TGTGCCAGCAGCGTAGAGGCTGGACAGGGGGCCTACGAGCAGTACTTC.

The chain has TRBV7-2 and TRBJ2-2, with D perhaps matching TRBD2 (6 bases). This CDR3 region has 15 residues. From germline, CDR1 is SGHTA and CDR2 FQGNSA. The germline V and J ends were trimmed by 1 base and 6 bases, with 12 bases remaining between them. CDR3 amino acids: CASSLVVGRSGELFF. The DNA for the CDR3 is TGTGCCAGCAGCTTAGTGGTCGGGAGATCCGGGGAGCTGTTTTTT. Variable domain in full (rest from reference TRBV7-2 and TRBJ2-2): GAGVSQSPSNKVTEKGKDVELRCDPISGHTALYWYRQSLGQGLEFLIYFQGNSAPDKSGLPSDRFSAERTGGSVSTLTIQRTQQEDSAVYLCASSLVVGRSGELFFGEGSRLTVL.

This chain uses TRBV7-2 with TRBJ2-7; 9 positions match TRBD1. Per germline, CDR1 SGHTA and CDR2 FQGNSA. V lost 3 bases, J lost 4 bases, and 7 bases stayed unmatched. The length of the CDR3 is 15 residues. CDR3 nucleotide sequence: TGTGCCAGCAGCTTTGGGGACAGGGCTACATACGAGCAGTACTTC. Protein sequence: CASSFGDRATYEQYF.

The gene calls are TRBV11-2 and TRBJ2-1; TRBD2 matches at 7 bases. Per the germline V gene, CDR1 is SGHAT and CDR2 is FQNNGV. This CDR3 is built from 15 residues. The V gene end was trimmed by 1 base and the J gene end by 7 bases; junction bases not matched to a gene: 7. The CDR3 protein is CASSLGLAPANEQFF. The CDR3 DNA reads as TGTGCCAGCAGCTTAGGACTAGCCCCAGCAAATGAGCAGTTCTTC.

This chain uses TRBV5-5 with TRBJ2-7; 8 bases fit TRBD1. V trimming: 0 bases; J trimming: 2 bases; junction bases outside the gene matches: 1. The CDR3 has 14 amino acids. Germline V CDR1 and CDR2: SGHKS, YYEKEE (reference sequence). The CDR3 is CASSLVQGAYEQYF. DNA of the CDR3: TGTGCCAGCAGCTTGGTACAGGGGGCCTACGAGCAGTACTTC.

V and J are TRBV4-3 and TRBJ2-7, with TRBD2 identical over 7 bases. V shed 0 bases, J shed 2 bases, and the junction held 4 bases outside the gene matches. CDR3 size: 15 residues. CDR1 LGHNA and CDR2 YSLEER come from the germline V gene. CDR3 region: CASSQDLGGTYEQYF. The CDR3 DNA is TGCGCCAGCAGCCAAGATCTGGGGGGGACCTACGAGCAGTACTTC.

This rearrangement joins TRBV27 to TRBJ2-7; 7 positions agree with TRBD2. V lost 5 bases, J lost 3 bases, and 4 bases stayed unmatched. The CDR3 covers 13 residues. Germline V CDR1 and CDR2: MNHEY, SMNVEV (reference sequence). This CDR3 is CASSTGTNYEQYF. The CDR3 DNA reads TGTGCCAGCAGTACCGGGACTAACTACGAGCAGTACTTC.

Notes on this clone: The DNA is omitted, as the CDR3 cannot be located on it reliably, and the CDR3 follows TCRdb's listing. V and J are TRBV6-2 or TRBV6-3 and TRBJ2-7; the table names TRBD1, a call not compared with the DNA. The CDR3 sequence runs 15 residues, both termini included. Looked up from germline, CDR1 is MNHEY and CDR2 is SVGEGT. This CDR3 is CASSSSTGGLNEQYF.

J is TRBJ1-5 and V is TRBV6-5; TRBD1 matches at 7 bases. J lost 3 bases, V lost 5 bases, and 7 bases had no gene match. Per germline, CDR1 MNHEY and CDR2 SVGAGI. This CDR3 comprises 15 residues. The CDR3, as DNA: TGTGCCAGCAGTACAGGGGAGCTGTTCAATCAGCCCCAGCATTTT. This encodes CASSTGELFNQPQHF.

The chain joins TRBV5-1 to TRBJ2-7; TRBD1 might be the D (5 bases). Germline V gene data show CDR1 as SGHRS and CDR2 as YFSETQ. The CDR3 contains 14 residues. The germline V and J ends were trimmed by 2 bases and 1 base, with 10 bases remaining between them. The CDR3 DNA sequence: TGCGCCAGCAGCTTATGGCAGGGTTCCTACGAGCAGTACTTC. Translation gives CASSLWQGSYEQYF.

This chain uses TRBV11-3 with TRBJ2-3, with D hard to call. V dropped 5 bases and J dropped 1 base, with 13 bases sitting between them. This CDR3 is built from 15 residues. Per the germline V gene, CDR1 is SGHNT and CDR2 is YENEEA. CDR3 in amino acids: CASSLVSYGTDTQYF. For the CDR3, the DNA is TGTGCCAGCAGCCTAGTGAGTTACGGCACAGATACGCAGTATTTT.

The CDR3: CASSSRQGFNEQYF. The CDR3 nucleotides are TGTGCCAGCAGCTCCCGACAGGGGTTCAACGAGCAGTACTTC. V and J are TRBV7-2 and TRBJ2-7; 8 bases align to TRBD1. Per the germline V gene, CDR1 is SGHTA and CDR2 is FQGNSA. The CDR3 consists of 14 residues. V trimming: 4 bases; J trimming: 5 bases; junction bases outside the gene matches: 7.

This chain uses TRBV5-1 with TRBJ1-1; the match to TRBD1 covers 9 bases. V lost 5 bases and J lost 0; bases outside the gene matches: 5. This CDR3 contains 15 residues. Germline V lookup: CDR1 SGHRS, CDR2 YFSETQ. The CDR3 bases are TGCGCCAGCAGAAAACAGGGGGCGGTGAACACTGAAGCTTTCTTT. Translation gives CASRKQGAVNTEAFF.

This chain links TRBV28 with TRBJ2-7; TRBD1 agrees at 7 bases. The ends lost 6 bases at V and 6 bases at J; junction bases unmatched: 8. The CDR3 runs to 13 residues. Looked up from germline, CDR1 is MDHEN and CDR2 is SYDVKM. The CDR3 sequence: CASRRQGYFEQYF. The CDR3 nucleotides are TGTGCCAGCAGACGACAGGGTTATTTCGAGCAGTACTTC.

V is TRBV6-1 and J is TRBJ1-6; D not certain. This CDR3 contains 17 residues. CDR1 is MNHNS and CDR2 is SASEGT in the germline V gene. V was clipped by 4 bases and J by 9 bases, with 22 bases between them. The CDR3 loop is CASSATDPGGLGSPLHF. DNA for the CDR3: TGTGCCAGCAGTGCCACGGATCCGGGAGGTTTAGGTTCACCCCTCCACTTT.

This chain joins TRBV9 and TRBJ2-7; 13 positions agree with TRBD2. The germline V gene has CDR1 SGDLS and CDR2 YYNGEE. The V gene end was trimmed by 3 bases and the J gene end by 3 bases; junction bases not matched to a gene: 6. This CDR3 has 16 amino acids. The CDR3 sequence is CASSEGGTSGIYEQYF. In nucleotides, the CDR3 is TGTGCCAGCAGCGAGGGGGGGACTAGCGGGATCTACGAGCAGTACTTC.

The rearrangement joins TRBV15 to TRBJ1-5; 10 bases line up with TRBD1. The trim removed 5 bases at V and 4 bases at J, leaving 5 bases unmatched. Germline lookup yields CDR1 LNHNV and CDR2 YYDKDF (reference sequence). CDR3 length equals 15 residues. The CDR3 DNA reads as TGTGCCACCAGCTCGGGACAGGGGTGGAATCAGCCCCAGCATTTT. Translated, it gives CATSSGQGWNQPQHF.

J is TRBJ2-5 and V is TRBV5-4; the match to TRBD1 covers 8 bases. There are 14 residues in the CDR3. Germline values: CDR1 SGHNT, CDR2 YYREEE (reference sequence). V lost 4 bases, J lost 1 base, and 3 bases stayed unmatched. CDR3 in amino acids: CASSPGQAQETQYF. In DNA form, the CDR3 reads TGTGCCAGCAGCCCGGGACAGGCCCAAGAGACCCAGTACTTC.